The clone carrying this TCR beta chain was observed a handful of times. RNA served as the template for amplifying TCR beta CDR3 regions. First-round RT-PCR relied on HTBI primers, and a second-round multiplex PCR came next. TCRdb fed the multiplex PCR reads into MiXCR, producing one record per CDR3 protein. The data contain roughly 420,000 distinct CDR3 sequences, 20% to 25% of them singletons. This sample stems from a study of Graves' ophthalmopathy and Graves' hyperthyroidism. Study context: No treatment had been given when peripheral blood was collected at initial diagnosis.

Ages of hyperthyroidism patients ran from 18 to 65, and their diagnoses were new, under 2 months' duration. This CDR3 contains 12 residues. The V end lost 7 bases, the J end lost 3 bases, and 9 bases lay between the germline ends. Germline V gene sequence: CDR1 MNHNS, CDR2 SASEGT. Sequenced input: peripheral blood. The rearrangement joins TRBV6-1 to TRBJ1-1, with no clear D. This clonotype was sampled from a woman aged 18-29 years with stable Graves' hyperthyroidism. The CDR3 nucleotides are TGTGCCAGCAAAGAAGCGCACACTGAAGCTTTCTTT. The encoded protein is CASKEAHTEAFF.